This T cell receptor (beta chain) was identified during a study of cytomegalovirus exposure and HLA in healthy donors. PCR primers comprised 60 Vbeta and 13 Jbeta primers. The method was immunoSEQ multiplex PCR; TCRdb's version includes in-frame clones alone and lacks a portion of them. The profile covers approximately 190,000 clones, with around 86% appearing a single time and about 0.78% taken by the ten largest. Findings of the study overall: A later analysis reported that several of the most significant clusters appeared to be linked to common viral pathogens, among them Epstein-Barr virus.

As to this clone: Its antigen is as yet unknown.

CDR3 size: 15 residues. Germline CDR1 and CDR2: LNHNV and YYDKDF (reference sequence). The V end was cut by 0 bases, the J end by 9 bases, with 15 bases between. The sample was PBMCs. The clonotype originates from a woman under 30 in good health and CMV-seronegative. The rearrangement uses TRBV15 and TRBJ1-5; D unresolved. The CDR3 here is CATSRDVSGGWPQHF. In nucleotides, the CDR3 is TGTGCCACCAGCAGAGATGTCTCAGGTGGTTGGCCCCAGCATTTT. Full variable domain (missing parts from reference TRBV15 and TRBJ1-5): DAMVIQNPRYQVTQFGKPVTLSCSQTLNHNVMYWYQQKSSQAPKLLFHYYDKDFNNEADTPDNFQSRRPNTSFCFLDIRSPGLGDTAMYLCATSRDVSGGWPQHFGDGTRLSIL.